This TCR beta chain was recovered during a study of T cell responses to AZD1222 COVID-19 vaccine. General observations from the study: Increased Spike-specific TCR breadth and depth were observed after two AZD1222 doses. Only 5 or 6 people who got AZD1222 tested seropositive at baseline. White British ancestry dominated among donors, who included more females, and clonal diversity was possibly underestimated.

The CDR3 extends over 17 amino acids. V gave up 4 bases and J gave up 1 base; unmatched junction bases: 7. Germline CDR1 is LNHDA and CDR2 is SQIVND (reference sequence). As to this clone: Its antigen is not known.

Produced via immunoSEQ multiplex PCR; TCRdb's table is partial and in-frame only. The repertoire holds fewer than 110,000 clones, with 80% to 95% as singletons. This sequence joins TRBV19 and TRBJ1-1, with 12 bases matching TRBD1. This TCR was sampled from an adult who received the AZD1222 COVID-19 vaccine. The input for sequencing was peripheral blood, taken 28 days after the second AZD1222 dose. The CDR3 DNA sequence: TGTGCCAGTAGTAACCGGGACAGGGGGCGCGGGAACACTGAAGCTTTCTTT. Its protein product is CASSNRDRGRGNTEAFF.